Listed below are T cell receptor beta chains from one sample, sequenced in a study of blood T cell repertoires in COVID-19. Clones were sequenced by immunoSEQ multiplex PCR, and TCRdb holds only the in-frame ones, with some missing. The table records 25,000 to 30,000 clones, approximately 93% of them present only once. What was sequenced was peripheral blood. Every receptor here comes from a woman between 65 and 79 years old with COVID-19, enrolled during active disease. The CDR3 runs from the conserved cysteine through the conserved F or W. The D gene is left open where the match is weak. Only part of the rows carry a size: once, few, many, or a class if the clone is expanded.

d_call	v_call	clone_size	j_call	cdr3_aa	cdr3_nt
.	TRBV3-1/TRBV3-2	.	TRBJ1-2	CASSQDYRGLEYGYTF	TGTGCCAGCAGCCAAGATTACCGGGGGTTGGAGTATGGCTACACCTTC
.	TRBV5-1	.	TRBJ1-6	CASSLDHPSSYNSPLHF	TGCGCCAGCAGCTTGGACCACCCGAGCTCCTATAATTCACCCCTCCACTTT
TRBD1	TRBV28	.	TRBJ1-1	CASHGQGAWNTEAFF	TGTGCCAGCCACGGACAGGGGGCGTGGAACACTGAAGCTTTCTTT
.	TRBV7-9	.	TRBJ2-6	CASSLLSSGANVLTF	TGTGCCAGCAGCTTACTAAGCTCTGGGGCCAACGTCCTGACTTTC
.	TRBV18	.	TRBJ1-1	CASSPEGRTEAFF	TGTGCCAGCTCACCGGAGGGTAGGACTGAAGCTTTCTTT
.	TRBV6-8	.	TRBJ2-5	CASSPTGHPKETQYF	TGTGCCAGCAGCCCTACTGGACACCCAAAAGAGACCCAGTACTTC
.	TRBV4-1	.	TRBJ2-7	CASSKGSSGTNSEQYF	TGCGCCAGCAGCAAAGGTAGCAGCGGGACAAACAGCGAGCAGTACTTC
.	TRBV19	.	TRBJ2-7	CASSSGTYGTYEQYF	TGTGCCAGTAGTAGCGGGACCTACGGTACCTACGAGCAGTACTTC
.	TRBV9	.	TRBJ2-7	CASSAVNRVDEQYF	TGTGCCAGCAGCGCGGTAAACAGGGTTGACGAGCAGTACTTC
.	TRBV27	.	TRBJ2-3	CASSLFYGVLGNTGEVLDTQYF	TGTGCCAGCAGTTTGTTCTACGGGGTCCTGGGTAATACAGGGGAGGTATTAGATACGCAGTATTTT
TRBD2	TRBV15	.	TRBJ2-2	CATSRSSASGRAGELFF	TGTGCCACCAGCAGGAGTTCGGCTAGCGGGAGGGCTGGGGAGCTGTTTTTT
TRBD2	TRBV6-2/TRBV6-3	.	TRBJ2-1	CASSYGEGEQFF	TGTGCCAGCAGTTACGGGGAGGGTGAGCAGTTCTTC
TRBD1	TRBV6-5	.	TRBJ2-7	CASSYRDSNYEQYF	TGTGCCAGCAGTTACCGGGACAGTAACTACGAGCAGTACTTC
.	TRBV28	.	TRBJ1-5	CASSFTGTSNQPQHF	TGTGCCAGCAGTTTCACAGGGACTAGCAATCAGCCCCAGCATTTT
TRBD2	TRBV7-2	.	TRBJ2-1	CASSPAPSGRAAFF	TGTGCCAGCAGCCCCGCCCCTAGCGGGAGGGCCGCGTTCTTC
TRBD1	TRBV19	.	TRBJ1-2	CASSIPDRVHGYTF	TGTGCCAGTAGTATCCCAGACAGGGTCCATGGCTACACCTTC
.	TRBV11-2	.	TRBJ2-1	CASSLIAGSSYNEQFF	TGTGCCAGCAGCTTAATTGCGGGAAGCTCCTACAATGAGCAGTTCTTC
TRBD1	TRBV19	.	TRBJ2-1	CASSKLQGARNEQFF	TGTGCCAGTAGTAAACTACAGGGGGCTAGAAATGAGCAGTTCTTC
.	TRBV7-2	.	TRBJ1-6	CASSLEGSGLLRALHF	TGTGCCAGCAGCTTAGAAGGATCGGGCCTCCTCAGGGCCCTCCACTTT
TRBD1	TRBV18	.	TRBJ2-5	CASSQILPGQGFLETQYF	TGTGCCAGCTCACAAATTTTACCGGGACAGGGGTTCTTAGAGACCCAGTACTTC
.	TRBV4-1	.	TRBJ1-4	CASSQPGGVEKLFF	TGCGCCAGCAGCCAACCTGGGGGGGTTGAAAAACTGTTTTTT
TRBD2	TRBV5-1	.	TRBJ2-4	CASSLRGDSGNIQYF	TGCGCCAGCAGCCTCCGGGGGGATTCGGGAAACATTCAGTACTTC
.	TRBV29-1	.	TRBJ2-3	CSERSTDTQYF	TGCAGCGAGCGTAGCACAGATACGCAGTATTTT
TRBD2	TRBV9	.	TRBJ2-7	CASSVDPGGPSEQYF	TGTGCCAGCAGCGTAGATCCGGGAGGGCCCTCCGAGCAGTACTTC
TRBD2	TRBV2	.	TRBJ2-7	CASSGASGRAGGFEQYF	TGTGCCAGCAGTGGGGCTAGCGGGAGGGCAGGGGGATTTGAGCAGTACTTC
TRBD2	TRBV11-3	.	TRBJ2-1	CASSSGLAGQNEQFF	TGTGCCAGCAGCTCCGGACTAGCGGGTCAAAATGAGCAGTTCTTC
TRBD1	TRBV28	.	TRBJ2-7	CASRGQGRPYEQYF	TGTGCCAGCAGAGGACAGGGTCGCCCCTACGAGCAGTACTTC
.	TRBV6-5	.	TRBJ1-1	CASSYSQVQNTEAFF	TGTGCCAGCAGTTACTCGCAGGTGCAGAACACTGAAGCTTTCTTT
.	TRBV6-5	few	TRBJ2-1	CASSYGWTGYNEQFF	TGTGCCAGCAGTTACGGCTGGACTGGCTACAATGAGCAGTTCTTC
.	TRBV6-2/TRBV6-3	.	TRBJ1-2	CASSYQSSGDYGYTF	TGTGCCAGCAGTTACCAATCCAGCGGCGACTATGGCTACACCTTC
.	TRBV5-1	.	TRBJ1-1	CASSTQGFDTEAFF	TGCGCCAGCAGCACCCAGGGGTTTGACACTGAAGCTTTCTTT
TRBD1	TRBV6-5	.	TRBJ2-1	CASQGAGSYNEQFF	TGTGCCTCCCAGGGGGCGGGGAGCTACAATGAGCAGTTCTTC
.	TRBV7-3	.	TRBJ2-2	CASSLNPLRADTGELFF	TGTGCCAGCAGCTTAAACCCTCTGCGGGCCGACACCGGGGAGCTGTTTTTT
.	TRBV6-1	once	TRBJ1-1	CASSELSAFF	TGTGCCAGCAGTGAATTGAGTGCTTTCTTT
.	TRBV20-1	.	TRBJ1-2	CSVGEFYTF	TGCAGTGTCGGGGAGTTCTACACCTTC
.	TRBV5-1	once	TRBJ1-1	CASSLRFGTEAFF	TGCGCCAGCAGCTTGAGGTTCGGGACTGAAGCTTTCTTT
TRBD2	TRBV9	.	TRBJ2-3	CASGIAGATDTQYF	TGTGCCAGCGGGATAGCGGGAGCAACAGATACGCAGTATTTT
TRBD1	TRBV29-1	once	TRBJ1-1	CSVETTGGDTEAFF	TGCAGCGTTGAAACGACAGGGGGCGACACTGAAGCTTTCTTT
TRBD1	TRBV30	.	TRBJ2-2	CAWSPGQETGELFF	TGTGCCTGGAGCCCAGGACAGGAAACCGGGGAGCTGTTTTTT
.	TRBV25-1	.	TRBJ2-1	CASSGFSALSYNEQFF	TGTGCCAGCAGTGGGTTTAGCGCCCTTTCCTACAATGAGCAGTTCTTC
TRBD1	TRBV28	.	TRBJ1-6	CASSLGDRANSPLHF	TGTGCCAGCAGTTTAGGGGACAGGGCGAATTCACCCCTCCACTTT
.	TRBV7-2	.	TRBJ2-4	CASSPYASAVNIQYF	TGTGCCAGCAGCCCGTATGCCTCAGCGGTAAACATTCAGTACTTC
TRBD1	TRBV19	.	TRBJ1-1	CASSIDRVATEAFF	TGTGCCAGTAGTATCGACAGGGTGGCAACTGAAGCTTTCTTT
.	TRBV6-5	.	TRBJ1-5	CASRGGASNQPQHF	TGTGCCAGCAGGGGGGGGGCAAGCAATCAGCCCCAGCATTTT
.	TRBV9	.	TRBJ2-3	CASSVEVGGTDTQYF	TGTGCCAGCAGCGTAGAGGTGGGAGGCACAGATACGCAGTATTTT
TRBD2	TRBV5-4	.	TRBJ2-7	CASSPATSGPYEQYF	TGTGCCAGCAGCCCGGCGACTAGCGGTCCCTACGAGCAGTACTTC
.	TRBV28	.	TRBJ1-1	CASRIQGSTEAFF	TGTGCCAGCAGAATACAGGGTAGCACTGAAGCTTTCTTT
.	TRBV7-7	.	TRBJ2-2	CASSANRQGSGELFF	TGTGCTAGCAGCGCAAATAGGCAGGGTTCCGGGGAGCTGTTTTTT
TRBD2	TRBV6-6	.	TRBJ2-7	CASTPSGRSEQYF	TGTGCCAGCACCCCCAGCGGGAGGAGCGAGCAGTACTTC
.	TRBV30	.	TRBJ1-3	CAWSGVRAGNTIYF	TGTGCCTGGAGCGGCGTCAGGGCTGGAAACACCATATATTTT
.	TRBV6-5	.	TRBJ1-5	CASSLMDSLGNQPQHF	TGTGCCAGCAGTTTAATGGACAGCCTTGGCAATCAGCCCCAGCATTTT
.	TRBV28	.	TRBJ1-2	CASREGDYGYTF	TGTGCCAGCAGGGAGGGTGACTATGGCTACACCTTC
.	TRBV7-6	once	TRBJ1-1	CASSLENPGHLNTEAFF	TGTGCCAGCAGCTTAGAAAATCCAGGACACTTGAACACTGAAGCTTTCTTT
TRBD2	TRBV20-1	.	TRBJ2-3	CSASMAGGIGVGSDTQYF	TGCAGTGCTAGTATGGCGGGAGGCATCGGGGTGGGGTCAGATACGCAGTATTTT
TRBD1	TRBV7-9	.	TRBJ2-1	CASSLATGLSYNEQFF	TGTGCCAGCAGCTTAGCGACAGGGTTATCCTACAATGAGCAGTTCTTC
.	TRBV11-2	.	TRBJ2-5	CASSLVSGGAETQYF	TGTGCCAGCAGCTTAGTATCGGGTGGGGCGGAGACCCAGTACTTC
.	TRBV12-3/TRBV12-4	.	TRBJ2-2	CASNRQPTGELFF	TGTGCCAGCAATCGACAGCCCACCGGGGAGCTGTTTTTT